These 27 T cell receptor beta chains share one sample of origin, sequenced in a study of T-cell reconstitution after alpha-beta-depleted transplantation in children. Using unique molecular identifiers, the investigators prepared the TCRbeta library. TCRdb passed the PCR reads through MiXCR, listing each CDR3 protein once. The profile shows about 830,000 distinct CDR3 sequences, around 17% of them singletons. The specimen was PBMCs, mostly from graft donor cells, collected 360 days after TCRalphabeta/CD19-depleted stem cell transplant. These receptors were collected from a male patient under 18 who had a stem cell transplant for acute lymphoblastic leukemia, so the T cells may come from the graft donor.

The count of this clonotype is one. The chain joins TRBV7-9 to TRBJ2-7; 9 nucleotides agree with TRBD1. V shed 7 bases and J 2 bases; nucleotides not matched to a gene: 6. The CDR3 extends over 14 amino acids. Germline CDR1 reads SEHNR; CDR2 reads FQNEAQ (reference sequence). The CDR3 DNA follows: TGTGCCAGCAACCCGGGACAGGGCCCCTACGAGCAGTACTTC. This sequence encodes CASNPGQGPYEQYF.

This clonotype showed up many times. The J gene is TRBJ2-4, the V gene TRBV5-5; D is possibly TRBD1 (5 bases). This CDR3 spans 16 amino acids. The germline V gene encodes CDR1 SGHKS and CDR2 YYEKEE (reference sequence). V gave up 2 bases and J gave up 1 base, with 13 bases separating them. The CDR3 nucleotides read TGTGCCAGCAGCTTCCAGGGATTAAGGGCCAAAAACATTCAGTACTTC. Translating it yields CASSFQGLRAKNIQYF. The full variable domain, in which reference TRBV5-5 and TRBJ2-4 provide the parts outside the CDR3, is DAGVTQSPTHLIKTRGQQVTLRCSPISGHKSVSWYQQVLGQGPQFIFQYYEKEERGRGNFPDRFSARQFPNYSSELNVNALLLGDSALYLCASSFQGLRAKNIQYFGAGTRLSVL.

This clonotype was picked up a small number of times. CDR3 region: CASRRAGTSGRYEQYF. The CDR3 DNA reads TGCGCCAGCAGGCGGGCCGGGACTAGCGGGAGATACGAGCAGTACTTC. The V gene is TRBV5-1, the J gene TRBJ2-7, with 14 bases lining up with TRBD2. The germline V gene has CDR1 SGHRS and CDR2 YFSETQ. CDR3 length: 16 amino acids. Trimming at V came to 5 bases and at J to 4 bases, leaving 8 bases not matched to a gene. Filled out from reference TRBV5-1 and TRBJ2-7, the complete variable domain reads KAGVTQTPRYLIKTRGQQVTLSCSPISGHRSVSWYQQTPGQGLQFLFEYFSETQRNKGNFPGRFSGRQFSNSRSEMNVSTLELGDSALYLCASRRAGTSGRYEQYFGPGTRLTVT.

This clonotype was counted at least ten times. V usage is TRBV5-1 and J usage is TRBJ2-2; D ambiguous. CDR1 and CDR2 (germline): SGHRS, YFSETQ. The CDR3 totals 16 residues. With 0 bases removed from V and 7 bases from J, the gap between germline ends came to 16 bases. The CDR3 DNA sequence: TGCGCCAGCAGCTTGGCCTTTGCCTCTCTCATCGGGGAGCTGTTTTTT. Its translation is CASSLAFASLIGELFF.

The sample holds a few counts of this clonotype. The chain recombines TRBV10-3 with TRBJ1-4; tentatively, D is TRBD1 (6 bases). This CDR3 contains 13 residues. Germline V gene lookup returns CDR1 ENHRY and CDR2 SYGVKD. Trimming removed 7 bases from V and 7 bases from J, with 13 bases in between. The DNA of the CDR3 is TGTGCCATCACGGGGGCGCAGGGTGAAAAACTGTTTTTT. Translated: CAITGAQGEKLFF.

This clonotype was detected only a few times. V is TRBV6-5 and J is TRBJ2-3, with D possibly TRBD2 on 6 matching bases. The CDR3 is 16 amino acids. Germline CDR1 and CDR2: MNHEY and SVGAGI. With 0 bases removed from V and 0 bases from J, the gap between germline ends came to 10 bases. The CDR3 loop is CASSYSGGTSTDTQYF. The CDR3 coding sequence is TGTGCCAGCAGTTACTCGGGGGGAACTAGCACAGATACGCAGTATTTT.

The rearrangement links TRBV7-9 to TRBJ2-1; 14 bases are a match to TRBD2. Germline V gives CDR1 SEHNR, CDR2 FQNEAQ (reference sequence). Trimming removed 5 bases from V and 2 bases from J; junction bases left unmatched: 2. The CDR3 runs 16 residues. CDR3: CASSPTSGRAYNEQFF. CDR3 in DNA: TGTGCCAGCAGCCCGACTAGCGGGAGGGCCTACAATGAGCAGTTCTTC.

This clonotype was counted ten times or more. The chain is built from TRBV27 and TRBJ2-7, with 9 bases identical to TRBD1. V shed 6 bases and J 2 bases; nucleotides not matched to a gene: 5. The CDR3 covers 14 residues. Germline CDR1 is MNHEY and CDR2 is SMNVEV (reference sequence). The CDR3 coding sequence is TGTGCCAGCAGCTCAGACAGGGGGGCCTACGAGCAGTACTTC. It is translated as CASSSDRGAYEQYF.

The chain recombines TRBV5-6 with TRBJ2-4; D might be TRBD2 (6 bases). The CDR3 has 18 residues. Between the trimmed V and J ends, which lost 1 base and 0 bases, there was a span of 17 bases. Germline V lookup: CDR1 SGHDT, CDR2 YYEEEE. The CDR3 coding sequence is TGTGCCAGCAGCTTGATGGCGGGACCCCCCCTAGCCAAAAACATTCAGTACTTC. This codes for CASSLMAGPPLAKNIQYF.

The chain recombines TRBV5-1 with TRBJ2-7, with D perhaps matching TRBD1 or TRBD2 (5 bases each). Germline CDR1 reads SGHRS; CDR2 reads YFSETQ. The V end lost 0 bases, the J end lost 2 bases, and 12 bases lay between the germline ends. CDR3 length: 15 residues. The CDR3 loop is CASSLARDGTYEQYF. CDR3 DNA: TGCGCCAGCAGCTTGGCCCGGGACGGGACCTACGAGCAGTACTTC. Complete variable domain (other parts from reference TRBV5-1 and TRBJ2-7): KAGVTQTPRYLIKTRGQQVTLSCSPISGHRSVSWYQQTPGQGLQFLFEYFSETQRNKGNFPGRFSGRQFSNSRSEMNVSTLELGDSALYLCASSLARDGTYEQYFGPGTRLTVT.

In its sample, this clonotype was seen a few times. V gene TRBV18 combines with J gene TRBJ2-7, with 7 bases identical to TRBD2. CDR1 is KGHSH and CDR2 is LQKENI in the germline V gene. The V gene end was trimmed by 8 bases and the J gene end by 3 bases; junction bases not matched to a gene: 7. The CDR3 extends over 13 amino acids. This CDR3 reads CASSPSGNYEQYF. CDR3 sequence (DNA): TGTGCCAGCAGTCCCAGCGGGAACTACGAGCAGTACTTC.

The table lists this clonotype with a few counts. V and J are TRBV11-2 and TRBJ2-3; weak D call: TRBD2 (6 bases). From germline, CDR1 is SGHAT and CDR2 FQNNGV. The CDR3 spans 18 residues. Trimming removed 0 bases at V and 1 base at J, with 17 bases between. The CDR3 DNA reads TGTGCCAGCAGCTTAGATCAAGTTGGCGGGATCGGCACAGATACGCAGTATTTT. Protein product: CASSLDQVGGIGTDTQYF.

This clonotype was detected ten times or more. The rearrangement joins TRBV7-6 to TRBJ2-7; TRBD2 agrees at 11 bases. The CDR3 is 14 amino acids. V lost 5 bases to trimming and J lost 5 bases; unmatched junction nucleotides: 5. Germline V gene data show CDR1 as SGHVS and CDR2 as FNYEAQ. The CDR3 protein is CASSLWTSGHEQYF. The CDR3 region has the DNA TGTGCCAGCAGCCTCTGGACTAGCGGGCACGAGCAGTACTTC.

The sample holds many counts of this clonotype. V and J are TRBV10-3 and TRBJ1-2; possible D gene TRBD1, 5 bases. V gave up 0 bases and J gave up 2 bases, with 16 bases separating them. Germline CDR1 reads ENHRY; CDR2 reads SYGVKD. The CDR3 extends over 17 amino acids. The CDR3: CAISESGPQRGNYGYTF. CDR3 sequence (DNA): TGTGCCATCAGTGAGTCTGGGCCCCAACGGGGGAACTATGGCTACACCTTC.

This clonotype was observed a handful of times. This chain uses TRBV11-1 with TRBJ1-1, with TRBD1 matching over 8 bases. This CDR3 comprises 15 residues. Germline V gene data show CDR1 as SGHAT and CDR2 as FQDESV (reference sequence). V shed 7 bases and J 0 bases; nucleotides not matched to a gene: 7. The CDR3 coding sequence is TGTGCCAGCAATCCTAACAGGGGGATGAACACTGAAGCTTTCTTT. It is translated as CASNPNRGMNTEAFF.

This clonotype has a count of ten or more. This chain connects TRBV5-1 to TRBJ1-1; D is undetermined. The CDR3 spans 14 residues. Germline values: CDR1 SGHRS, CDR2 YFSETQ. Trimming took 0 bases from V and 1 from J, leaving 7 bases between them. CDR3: CASSLEQWNTEAFF. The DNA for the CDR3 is TGCGCCAGCAGCTTGGAACAGTGGAACACTGAAGCTTTCTTT.

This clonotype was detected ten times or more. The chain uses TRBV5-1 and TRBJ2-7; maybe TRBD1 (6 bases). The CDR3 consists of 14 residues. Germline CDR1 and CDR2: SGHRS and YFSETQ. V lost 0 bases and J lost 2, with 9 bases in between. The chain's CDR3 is CASSLAGTPYEQYF. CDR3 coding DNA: TGCGCCAGCAGCTTGGCCGGGACACCCTACGAGCAGTACTTC.

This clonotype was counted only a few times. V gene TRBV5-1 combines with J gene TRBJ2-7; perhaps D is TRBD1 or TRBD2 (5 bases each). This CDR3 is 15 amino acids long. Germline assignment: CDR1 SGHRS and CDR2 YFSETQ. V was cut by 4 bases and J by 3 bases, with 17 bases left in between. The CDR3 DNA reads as TGCGCCAGCAGCGAGCTCTCGGGACCGCTCTACGAGCAGTACTTC. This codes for CASSELSGPLYEQYF. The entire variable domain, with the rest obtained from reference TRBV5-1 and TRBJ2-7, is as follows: KAGVTQTPRYLIKTRGQQVTLSCSPISGHRSVSWYQQTPGQGLQFLFEYFSETQRNKGNFPGRFSGRQFSNSRSEMNVSTLELGDSALYLCASSELSGPLYEQYFGPGTRLTVT.

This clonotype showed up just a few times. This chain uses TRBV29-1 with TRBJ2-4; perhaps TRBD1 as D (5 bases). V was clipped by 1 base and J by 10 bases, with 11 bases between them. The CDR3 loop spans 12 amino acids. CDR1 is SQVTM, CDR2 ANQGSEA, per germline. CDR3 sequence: CSVEGGLRIQYF. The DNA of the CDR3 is TGCAGCGTTGAAGGGGGCCTCCGGATTCAGTACTTC.

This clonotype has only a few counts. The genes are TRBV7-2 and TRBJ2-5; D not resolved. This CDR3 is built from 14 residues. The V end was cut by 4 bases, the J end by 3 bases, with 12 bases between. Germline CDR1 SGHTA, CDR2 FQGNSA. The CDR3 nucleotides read TGTGCCAGCAGCTCTAGGCAGTTTAAAGAGACCCAGTACTTC. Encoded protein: CASSSRQFKETQYF. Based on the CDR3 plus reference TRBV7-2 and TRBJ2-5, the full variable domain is GAGVSQSPSNKVTEKGKDVELRCDPISGHTALYWYRQSLGQGLEFLIYFQGNSAPDKSGLPSDRFSAERTGGSVSTLTIQRTQQEDSAVYLCASSSRQFKETQYFGPGTRLLVL.

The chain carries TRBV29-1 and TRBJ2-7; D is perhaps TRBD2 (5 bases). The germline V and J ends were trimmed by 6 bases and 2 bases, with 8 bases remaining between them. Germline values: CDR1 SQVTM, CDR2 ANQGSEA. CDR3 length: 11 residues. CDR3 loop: CSVASPYEQYF. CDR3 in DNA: TGCAGCGTGGCTAGCCCCTACGAGCAGTACTTC.

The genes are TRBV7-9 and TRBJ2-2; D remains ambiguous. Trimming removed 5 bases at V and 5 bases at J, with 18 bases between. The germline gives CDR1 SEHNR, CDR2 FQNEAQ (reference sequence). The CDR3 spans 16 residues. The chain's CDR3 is CASSPPTVGWTGELFF. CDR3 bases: TGTGCCAGCAGCCCCCCTACAGTAGGTTGGACCGGGGAGCTGTTTTTT.

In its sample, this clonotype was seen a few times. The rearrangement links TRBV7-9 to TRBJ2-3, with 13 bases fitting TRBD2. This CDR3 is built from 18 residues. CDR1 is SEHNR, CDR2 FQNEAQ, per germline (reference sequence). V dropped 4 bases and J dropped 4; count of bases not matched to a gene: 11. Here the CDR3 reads CASSSRGGLAGAADTQYF. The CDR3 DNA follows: TGTGCCAGCAGCTCCCGGGGAGGACTAGCGGGAGCGGCAGATACGCAGTATTTT.

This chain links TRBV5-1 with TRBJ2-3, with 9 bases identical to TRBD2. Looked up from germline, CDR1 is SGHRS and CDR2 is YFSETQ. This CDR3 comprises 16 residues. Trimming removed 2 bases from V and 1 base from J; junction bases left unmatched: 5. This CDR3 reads CASSFASGVRTDTQYF. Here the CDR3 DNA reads TGCGCCAGCAGCTTCGCTAGCGGGGTTCGCACAGATACGCAGTATTTT.

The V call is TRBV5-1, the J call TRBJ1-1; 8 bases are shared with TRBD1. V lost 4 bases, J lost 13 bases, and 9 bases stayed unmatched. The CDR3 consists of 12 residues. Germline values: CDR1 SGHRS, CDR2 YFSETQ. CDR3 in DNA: TGCGCCAGCAGCCCCGGGACAGGAGGGCATTTCTTT. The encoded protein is CASSPGTGGHFF.

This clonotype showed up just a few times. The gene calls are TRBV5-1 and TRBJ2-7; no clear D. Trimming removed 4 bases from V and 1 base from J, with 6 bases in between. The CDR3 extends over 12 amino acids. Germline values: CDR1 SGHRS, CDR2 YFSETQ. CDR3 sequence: CASSARSYEQYF. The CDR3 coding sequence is TGCGCCAGCAGCGCACGATCCTACGAGCAGTACTTC.

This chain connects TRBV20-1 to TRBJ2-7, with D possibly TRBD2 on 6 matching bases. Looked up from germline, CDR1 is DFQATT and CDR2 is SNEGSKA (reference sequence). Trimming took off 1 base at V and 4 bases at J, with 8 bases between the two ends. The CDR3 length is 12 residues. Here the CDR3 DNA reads TGCAGTGCTAGAGGGGAGGTATACGAGCAGTACTTC. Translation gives CSARGEVYEQYF.